This TCR beta chain was recovered during a study of blood T cell repertoires in COVID-19. The overall study: Samples taken during acute and convalescent COVID-19 were collected in the United States, Italy and Spain. The cDNA or gDNA used as material had been derived from T cells, B-cell-depleted T cells, or PBMCs.

Original handling: The authors estimated nucleated cell counts from reference gene primer amplification. The data were produced by immunoSEQ multiplex PCR, yet TCRdb's version contains in-frame clones alone and is incomplete. The V and J calls and the clone size are those of that table, but D and trimming were determined from the DNA. The table has around 80,000 clones, about three quarters seen once; the top ten hold 4.5% to 6%. The TCR sequence derives from a man in his fifties or sixties with active or convalescent COVID-19. The sequencing input was peripheral blood.

The CDR3 DNA sequence: TGTGCCAGCAGCCCCCGTGGTAGCGGGGGGGCCTACAATGAGCAGTTCTTC. Translating it yields CASSPRGSGGAYNEQFF. The chain uses TRBV7-3 and TRBJ2-1; TRBD2 matches at 11 bases. CDR1 and CDR2 (germline): SGHTA, FQGTGA. V trimming: 5 bases; J trimming: 2 bases; junction bases outside the gene matches: 8. The CDR3 is made up of 17 amino acids. The variable domain in full, completed from reference TRBV7-3 and TRBJ2-1, reads GAGVSQTPSNKVTEKGKYVELRCDPISGHTALYWYRQSLGQGPEFLIYFQGTGAADDSGLPNDRFFAVRPEGSVSTLKIQRTERGDSAVYLCASSPRGSGGAYNEQFFGPGTRLTVL.